The clone carrying this T cell receptor (beta chain) has a count of ten or more. The antigen is not known. The data are from a study of T cell repertoires in cytomegalovirus infection. Whole-study context: Public TCR beta signatures provided an indication of both CMV infection and a matching HLA type. Overall study findings and caveats: Identification of carriers of CMV plus the relevant HLA was achieved through cumulative public TCR beta family frequency. The ex vivo response was dominated by HLA-C-restricted CMV-specific TCR beta clonotypes.

TCRdb re-derived calls from the reads in MiXCR, one entry per CDR3 protein. The sample lists some 390,000 distinct CDR3 sequences, around 18% seen once, with 7.5% to 9% in the top ten. Germline V gives CDR1 SEHNR, CDR2 FQNEAQ (reference sequence). This CDR3 is 13 amino acids long. The ends were cut back, 5 bases at V and 6 bases at J, with 10 bases in the middle. This TCR came from a human donor in good health (CMV status not recorded). Some clones in this sample may be carry-over from other donors' samples. This chain uses TRBV7-9 with TRBJ2-2; D might be TRBD2 (5 bases). The sequencing input was PBMCs. CDR3 amino acids: CASSPTRPGELFF. The CDR3 DNA reads TGTGCCAGCAGCCCCACTAGACCCGGGGAGCTGTTTTTT.